Below, one T cell receptor (beta chain) is given with its context. These data come from a study of blood T cell repertoires in COVID-19. Generated by immunoSEQ multiplex PCR, the TCRdb table keeps only in-frame clones and is missing some. The table lists 280,000 or so clones, roughly 88% of them singletons. Germline V gives CDR1 MGHRA, CDR2 YSYEKL. The CDR3 totals 15 residues. V lost 3 bases and J lost 0, with 12 bases in between. The sequenced sample consisted of PBMCs or T cells enriched from blood (not recorded which). The V and J genes are TRBV4-1 and TRBJ2-7, with D perhaps matching TRBD1 (6 bases). The receptor comes from a man younger than 40 who had recovered from COVID-19. CDR3 nucleotides: TGCGCCAGCAGCCATGTCGGCAGGGGCTCCTACGAGCAGTACTTC. The encoded protein is CASSHVGRGSYEQYF.